The 24 T cell receptor delta chains below all came from one sample that was sequenced in a study of Vδ1+ human thymocytes. Study-wide findings and caveats: In the thymus, TRG and TRD repertoires looked highly polyclonal with Gaussian CDR3 lengths.

Extracted RNA was reverse transcribed into cDNA. CDR3 amplicons came from multiplex PCR with pooled V-gene forward and constant-region reverse primers. TCRdb re-called clones from the multiplex PCR reads via CATT. The sample gives just under 55,000 delta-chain clones, roughly 15% of which show up once; roughly 0.46% is in the top ten. No antigen has been assigned to these receptors. The sample comprised Vdelta1+ gamma-delta thymocytes from the thymus. The subset here: FACS-sorted CD3+ TCRalphabeta- TCRVdelta1+ TCRVdelta2- thymocytes. These receptors were collected from a boy in the first two years of life who had congenital heart surgery.

This rearrangement joins TRDV1 to TRDJ1, with 7 nucleotides matching TRDD3. The CDR3 runs 20 residues. Trimming at V came to 1 base and at J to 0 bases, leaving 17 bases not matched to a gene. Germline CDR1 and CDR2: TSWWSYY and QGS. The CDR3 loop is CALGEPGAAMGDQYTDKLIF. Written as DNA, the CDR3 is TGTGCTCTTGGGGAACCTGGCGCGGCAATGGGGGACCAGTACACCGATAAACTCATCTTT.

This clone was observed a few times. This rearrangement joins TRDV1 to TRDJ1; 13 bases are a match to TRDD3. The CDR3 has 22 amino acids. J was trimmed by 0 bases and V by 2 bases; bases with no gene match: 18. Germline V lookup: CDR1 TSWWSYY, CDR2 QGS. CDR3 residues: CALGENSYPYWGIRQYTDKLIF. DNA of the CDR3: TGTGCTCTTGGGGAAAATTCCTACCCTTACTGGGGGATACGGCAGTACACCGATAAACTCATCTTT.

The chain joins TRDV1 to TRDJ1; D not resolved. The germline gives CDR1 TSWWSYY, CDR2 QGS. The ends were cut back, 2 bases at V and 7 bases at J, with 20 bases in the middle. CDR3 size: 16 residues. The CDR3 region has the DNA TGTGCTCTTGGGGAAACCCCCGCGACAGGAAGCGGTAAACTCATCTTT. It yields the protein CALGETPATGSGKLIF.

The J gene is TRDJ1, the V gene TRDV1, with D perhaps TRDD2 or TRDD3 (5 bases each). The germline V gene encodes CDR1 TSWWSYY and CDR2 QGS. This CDR3 contains 19 residues. With 0 bases removed from V and 0 bases from J, the gap between germline ends came to 20 bases. The CDR3 loop reads CALGELWGMDSSYTDKLIF. The CDR3 coding sequence is TGTGCTCTTGGGGAACTTTGGGGAATGGATTCCTCGTACACCGATAAACTCATCTTT.

J is TRDJ1 and V is TRDV1; 7 positions match TRDD3. This CDR3 is built from 16 residues. Germline loops: CDR1 TSWWSYY, CDR2 QGS. V lost 2 bases and J lost 3; bases outside the gene matches: 9. This CDR3 is CALGELLGGGSDKLIF. The CDR3, as DNA: TGTGCTCTTGGGGAATTACTCGGGGGGGGATCCGATAAACTCATCTTT.

This clone was found a few times. The V call is TRDV1, the J call TRDJ1, with 12 positions matching TRDD3. Losses at the gene ends were 2 bases for V and 0 bases for J; bases not matched to a gene: 13. This CDR3 comprises 20 residues. Germline values: CDR1 TSWWSYY, CDR2 QGS. As DNA, the CDR3 is TGTGCTCTTGGGGAATCATGGCACCACTGGGGGATACCGTACACCGATAAACTCATCTTT. Translated: CALGESWHHWGIPYTDKLIF.

As regards this clone: Given a far larger clone just one base away, this is likely a sequencing read error. This chain connects TRDV2 to TRDJ2; D not certain. CDR1 is GEAIGNYY and CDR2 is EKD in the germline V gene. The CDR3 loop spans 12 amino acids. CDR3 nucleotide sequence: TGTGCCCGTGACCCCCGGCTAGCACAACTCTTCTTT. Encoded protein: CARDPRLAQLFF.

This clone was seen a few times. This chain connects TRDV1 to TRDJ1; 10 nucleotides match TRDD3. After removal of 1 base from V and 0 bases from J, the junction contained 11 bases not matched to a gene. The CDR3 length is 19 residues. Germline V lookup: CDR1 TSWWSYY, CDR2 QGS. The CDR3 bases are TGTGCTCTTGGGGAACACCCAAGCCACTGGGGGATGTACACCGATAAACTCATCTTT. Translated, it gives CALGEHPSHWGMYTDKLIF.

The chain employs TRDV1 and TRDJ1, with TRDD3 matching over 12 bases. The CDR3 has 22 amino acids. The V segment lost 1 base and the J segment 4 bases; nucleotides outside the gene matches: 22. CDR1 is TSWWSYY, CDR2 QGS, per germline. The CDR3 reads CALGEPTGPKARTGGYYDKLIF. The CDR3 coding sequence is TGTGCTCTTGGGGAACCAACAGGCCCTAAGGCCCGTACTGGGGGATACTACGATAAACTCATCTTT.

The chain uses TRDV1 and TRDJ1; weak D call: TRDD3 (6 bases). This CDR3 contains 18 residues. V lost 0 bases to trimming and J lost 0 bases, with 17 bases between them. The germline V gene has CDR1 TSWWSYY and CDR2 QGS. The CDR3: CALGELFTFGDHTDKLIF. CDR3 DNA sequence: TGTGCTCTTGGGGAACTCTTTACGTTTGGGGATCACACCGATAAACTCATCTTT.

This sequence joins TRDV1 and TRDJ1, with 7 bases aligning to TRDD3. The V segment lost 0 bases and the J segment 7 bases; nucleotides outside the gene matches: 5. CDR1 and CDR2 from the germline V gene are TSWWSYY and QGS. The CDR3 sequence is 14 residues long. The CDR3 bases are TGTGCTCTTGGGGAACTTCCGGGGATAGGTAAACTCATCTTT. It translates to CALGELPGIGKLIF.

This chain uses TRDV1 with TRDJ1; the D gene could be TRDD2 or TRDD3 (8 bases each). The length of the CDR3 is 20 residues. V was pared by 5 bases and J by 2 bases, with 30 bases between. Germline V gives CDR1 TSWWSYY, CDR2 QGS. CDR3 nucleotides: TGTGCTCTTGGGACTCGGTCGAGGGCTTCCTACTTGGGGGATACCGATAAACTCATCTTT. This encodes CALGTRSRASYLGDTDKLIF.

In its sample, this clone was seen a few times. The chain carries TRDV1 and TRDJ2, with 11 bases matching TRDD3. The CDR3 extends over 20 amino acids. Germline assignment: CDR1 TSWWSYY and CDR2 QGS. With 9 bases clipped from V and 4 bases from J, the junction kept 22 bases outside the gene matches. The CDR3 region is CALATIAYWGIKGPTAQLFF. The DNA for the CDR3 is TGTGCTCTCGCCACCATCGCTTACTGGGGGATAAAAGGTCCGACAGCACAACTCTTCTTT.

This sequence joins TRDV1 and TRDJ1, with D unresolved. This CDR3 region has 19 residues. Trimming left V 2 bases short and J 0 bases short, with 22 bases between. From germline, CDR1 is TSWWSYY and CDR2 QGS. CDR3 nucleotides: TGTGCTCTTGGGGAAGGGTTGAGCCGCGGGGCCACGTACACCGATAAACTCATCTTT. As protein: CALGEGLSRGATYTDKLIF.

In its sample, this clone was seen a few times. The V gene is TRDV1, the J gene TRDJ1; TRDD3 agrees at 7 bases. The CDR3 is 15 residues long. V lost 8 bases, J lost 0 bases, and 9 bases stayed unmatched. The germline V gene encodes CDR1 TSWWSYY and CDR2 QGS. The CDR3 protein is CALNTGDSYTDKLIF. The CDR3 nucleotides are TGTGCTCTTAATACTGGGGACTCGTACACCGATAAACTCATCTTT.

The chain recombines TRDV1 with TRDJ1, with TRDD3 matching 13 bases. The CDR3 loop spans 22 amino acids. Looked up from germline, CDR1 is TSWWSYY and CDR2 is QGS. After removal of 0 bases from V and 3 bases from J, the junction contained 19 bases not matched to a gene. As DNA, the CDR3 is TGTGCTCTTGGGGAACTAGATTCCCCCCACCTTTTACTGGGGGATACGGCCGATAAACTCATCTTT. Translating it yields CALGELDSPHLLLGDTADKLIF.

This clone was seen just once. This chain links TRDV1 with TRDJ1; 9 bases align to TRDD3. The CDR3 contains 22 residues. From germline, CDR1 is TSWWSYY and CDR2 QGS. V trimming: 0 bases; J trimming: 0 bases; junction bases outside the gene matches: 20. This chain's CDR3 is CALGELDGQRKYWGKYTDKLIF. Here the CDR3 DNA reads TGTGCTCTTGGGGAACTAGATGGCCAACGGAAGTACTGGGGGAAATACACCGATAAACTCATCTTT.

A few counts support this clone. V is TRDV1 and J is TRDJ1, with TRDD3 identical over 10 bases. The CDR3 sequence is 25 residues long. Trimming cost V 2 bases and J 7 bases; bases outside gene matches: 37. CDR1 and CDR2 (germline): TSWWSYY, QGS. In DNA, the CDR3 is TGTGCTCTTGGGGAAGGCTCCTACTCACTGGGGGATGAGGTGTGTATTTCTCACCTGGGGGCTAAACTCATCTTT. This gives the protein CALGEGSYSLGDEVCISHLGAKLIF.

This rearrangement joins TRDV1 to TRDJ1; 9 bases are a match to TRDD3. Germline V CDR1 and CDR2: TSWWSYY, QGS. The CDR3 is 19 residues long. V was clipped by 3 bases and J by 0 bases; unmatched bases: 14. The CDR3 coding sequence is TGTGCTCTTGGGGACCCTGAAGTGGGGGATAAGTCGTACACCGATAAACTCATCTTT. Encoded protein: CALGDPEVGDKSYTDKLIF.

This rearrangement joins TRDV1 to TRDJ1; D might be TRDD3 (5 bases). The CDR3 spans 18 residues. Germline CDR1 and CDR2: TSWWSYY and QGS. V was cut by 3 bases and J by 1 base, with 21 bases left in between. CDR3 nucleotide sequence: TGTGCTCTTGGGGACAACTCGCTGGGTGGGTTTCCCACCGATAAACTCATCTTT. This encodes CALGDNSLGGFPTDKLIF.

This clone turned up a few times. The chain employs TRDV1 and TRDJ1; 12 bases line up with TRDD3. V was pared by 0 bases and J by 6 bases, with 14 bases of the junction left unmatched. This CDR3 is built from 19 residues. The germline V gene has CDR1 TSWWSYY and CDR2 QGS. The chain's CDR3 is CALGELAIRNWGILYKLIF. CDR3 nucleotides: TGTGCTCTTGGGGAACTTGCGATTCGCAACTGGGGGATACTTTATAAACTCATCTTT.

This chain joins TRDV1 and TRDJ1; 8 nucleotides line up with TRDD3. Germline V gene lookup returns CDR1 TSWWSYY and CDR2 QGS. Unmatched junction bases numbered 26, after V lost 0 bases and J lost 2 bases. The CDR3 covers 23 residues. Here the CDR3 reads CALGELASSSGGGCVARTDKLIF. CDR3 DNA: TGTGCTCTTGGGGAACTAGCTTCTTCATCGGGTGGGGGATGTGTTGCCCGAACCGATAAACTCATCTTT.

In its sample, this clone was seen a few times. The J gene is TRDJ1, the V gene TRDV1, with D perhaps TRDD3 (6 bases). Germline assignment: CDR1 TSWWSYY and CDR2 QGS. V was shortened by 5 bases and J by 4 bases, with 26 bases between the two germline ends. The length of the CDR3 is 18 residues. CDR3 DNA: TGTGCTCTTGGGCGGGGGGACCTACGTGTGTTCTGGGTCGATAAACTCATCTTT. It codes for CALGRGDLRVFWVDKLIF.

This clone appeared a few times. The rearrangement joins TRDV1 to TRDJ1; D not certain. V was trimmed by 2 bases and J by 5 bases, leaving 18 bases between them. The CDR3 extends over 16 amino acids. Per germline, CDR1 TSWWSYY and CDR2 QGS. As DNA, the CDR3 is TGTGCTCTTGGGGAAGGCCCCAATTTCCACCGAGATAAACTCATCTTT. Its translation: CALGEGPNFHRDKLIF.